Listed below are T cell receptor beta chains from one sample, sequenced in a study of blood T cell repertoires in COVID-19. Libraries were prepared by immunoSEQ multiplex PCR; TCRdb keeps only in-frame clonotypes and omits some of them. The table records 200,000 to 250,000 clones, about nine tenths of them present only once. The source material was peripheral blood. These receptors all stem from a woman aged 25-40 years with COVID-19, enrolled during active disease. Each CDR3 is given with its conserved first and last residue.

v_call	j_call	cdr3_aa
TRBV7-2	TRBJ2-2	CASSFHPGGVVTGELFF
TRBV3-1/TRBV3-2	TRBJ1-4	CASSHLGQGKEGEKLFF
TRBV11-2	TRBJ2-1	CASSFLGGETYNEQFF
TRBV5-8	TRBJ2-5	CASSWGFGGDQETQYF
TRBV5-1	TRBJ2-5	CASRTGAQETQYF
TRBV7-2	TRBJ2-1	CASSPFRNEQFF
TRBV3-1/TRBV3-2	TRBJ2-1	CASSQDPWTGGSYNEQFF
TRBV12-5	TRBJ1-1	CASGLGHDRVNTEAFF
TRBV11-2	TRBJ1-3	CASSFGPGNTIYF
TRBV5-5	TRBJ1-2	CASSPGPEGTGFLARHGYTF
TRBV12-3/TRBV12-4	TRBJ1-4	CASRLTNEKLFF
TRBV7-9	TRBJ1-2	CASSGGAARGGYTF
TRBV18	TRBJ2-1	CASSPESGTEGYNEQFF
TRBV19	TRBJ1-1	CASSIVGGKAFF
TRBV5-4	TRBJ1-4	CASSLGQFNEKLFF
TRBV2	TRBJ2-1	CASSVLFGTSSYNEQFF
TRBV7-9	TRBJ2-2	CASSKRTSGARTGELFF
TRBV13	TRBJ1-1	CASSFDRGNTEAFF
TRBV6-2/TRBV6-3	TRBJ1-5	CASSSPSGGGNQPQHF
TRBV5-1	TRBJ2-5	CASSWGQGETQYF
TRBV11-3	TRBJ1-1	CASSLGPAEAFF
TRBV7-9	TRBJ2-7	CASSSTGQGKIYEQYF
TRBV5-1	TRBJ1-1	CASTAQRQGKNTEAFF
TRBV4-1	TRBJ2-3	CASSSYKIAGATDTQYF
TRBV10-2	TRBJ2-1	CASSESGLGEQFF
TRBV5-6	TRBJ1-1	CASSPGHRLGTEAFF
TRBV4-3	TRBJ1-4	CASSQASNEKLFF
TRBV7-2	TRBJ1-1	CASSFLRGFAEAFF
TRBV7-9	TRBJ2-7	CASSSKDNYEQYF
TRBV9	TRBJ1-3	CASSEPPSGNTIYF
TRBV2	TRBJ2-1	CASSGASGRFNEQFF
TRBV9	TRBJ2-2	CASSFNRDRGAGELFF
TRBV27	TRBJ1-1	CASSRGVANTEAFF
TRBV7-2	TRBJ2-2	CASSQKREGVGGELFF
TRBV5-4	TRBJ1-2	CASSLAGDGYTF
TRBV19	TRBJ2-3	CASSMSAGGGSDTQYF
TRBV5-1	TRBJ2-1	CASSPWSSYNEQFF
TRBV9	TRBJ2-2	CASSLGAGGNTGELFF
TRBV4-1	TRBJ2-1	CASSQGRQVGPYNEQFF
TRBV4-3	TRBJ2-7	CASSQAASGATYYEQYF
TRBV7-2	TRBJ2-2	CASSLVIGLGELFF
TRBV18	TRBJ2-2	CASSPPGQGDTGELFF
TRBV9	TRBJ1-2	CASSVAVGEGYGYTF
TRBV13	TRBJ2-5	CASSLGQGVVETQYF
TRBV27	TRBJ2-5	CASSLPREVQETQYF
TRBV5-3	TRBJ1-1	CARSLAGGGVNTEAFF
TRBV7-2	TRBJ1-5	CASSLGPNQPQHF
TRBV6-6	TRBJ1-4	CASTGAGGLFF
TRBV11-2	TRBJ2-7	CASSLDSGYEQYF
TRBV5-1	TRBJ2-3	CASSLGTSGGITQYF
TRBV18	TRBJ1-1	CASSLGTNTEAFF
TRBV11-3	TRBJ2-5	CASSLVGFGIQETQYF
TRBV6-5	TRBJ1-2	CASRQGAYGYTF
TRBV5-1	TRBJ2-7	CASSSDFYEQYF
TRBV7-9	TRBJ1-4	CASSLGGFRDIQEKLFF
TRBV27	TRBJ1-6	CASSLYVGRRSIGRSPLHF
TRBV5-1	TRBJ1-2	CASSREGGNYGYTF
TRBV10-3	TRBJ2-1	CAISLAGGRYNEQFF
TRBV6-5	TRBJ2-5	CASSYSLGVSGAQYF
TRBV7-6	TRBJ2-3	CASSPRESGTDTQYF